Sequencing of this TCR beta chain was carried out in a study of T cell responses to AZD1222 COVID-19 vaccine. Germline V gene lookup returns CDR1 LGHNA and CDR2 YSLEER. The V segment lost 4 bases and the J segment 4 bases; nucleotides outside the gene matches: 8. The CDR3 spans 17 residues. Produced via immunoSEQ multiplex PCR; TCRdb's table is partial and in-frame only. Of about 130,000 clones listed, less than 95% are singletons. The receptor was derived from an adult in good health. The chain couples TRBV4-3 to TRBJ2-2; TRBD2 matches 11 bases. The sequencing used peripheral blood, collected on day 0 of AZD1222 vaccination. The CDR3 DNA reads as TGCGCCAGCAGCCTCTTAGCGGGGGGGCGGAGCACCGGGGAGCTGTTTTTT. This encodes CASSLLAGGRSTGELFF.